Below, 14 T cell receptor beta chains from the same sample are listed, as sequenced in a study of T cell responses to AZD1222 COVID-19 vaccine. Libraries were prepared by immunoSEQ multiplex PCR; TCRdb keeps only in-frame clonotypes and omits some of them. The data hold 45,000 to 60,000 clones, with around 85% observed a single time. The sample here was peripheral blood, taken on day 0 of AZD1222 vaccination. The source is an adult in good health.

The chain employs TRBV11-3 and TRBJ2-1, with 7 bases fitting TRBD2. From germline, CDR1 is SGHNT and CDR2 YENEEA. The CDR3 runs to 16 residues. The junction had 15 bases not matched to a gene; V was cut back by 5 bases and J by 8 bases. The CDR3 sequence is CASSPLMGGPFDEQFF. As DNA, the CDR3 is TGTGCCAGCAGCCCCTTGATGGGAGGGCCTTTCGATGAGCAGTTCTTC.

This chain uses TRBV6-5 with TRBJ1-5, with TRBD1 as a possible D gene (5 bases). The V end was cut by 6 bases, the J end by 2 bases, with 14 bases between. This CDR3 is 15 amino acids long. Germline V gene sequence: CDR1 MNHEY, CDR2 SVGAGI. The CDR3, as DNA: TGTGCCAGCAGGGGGTTGAGGGGTGGCAATCAGCCCCAGCATTTT. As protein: CASRGLRGGNQPQHF.

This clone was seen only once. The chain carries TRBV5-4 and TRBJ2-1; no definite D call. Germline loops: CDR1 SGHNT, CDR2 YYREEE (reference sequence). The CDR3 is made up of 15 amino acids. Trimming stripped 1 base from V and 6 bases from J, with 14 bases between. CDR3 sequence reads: CASSLPNRGSNEQFF. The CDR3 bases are TGTGCCAGCAGCTTGCCGAATCGAGGAAGCAATGAGCAGTTCTTC.

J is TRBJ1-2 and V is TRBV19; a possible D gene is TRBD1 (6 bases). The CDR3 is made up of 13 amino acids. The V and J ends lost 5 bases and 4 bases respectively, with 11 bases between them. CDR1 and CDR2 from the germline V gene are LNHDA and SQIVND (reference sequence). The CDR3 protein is CASSAGDPYGYTF. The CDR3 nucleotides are TGTGCCAGTAGTGCAGGGGATCCCTATGGCTACACCTTC.

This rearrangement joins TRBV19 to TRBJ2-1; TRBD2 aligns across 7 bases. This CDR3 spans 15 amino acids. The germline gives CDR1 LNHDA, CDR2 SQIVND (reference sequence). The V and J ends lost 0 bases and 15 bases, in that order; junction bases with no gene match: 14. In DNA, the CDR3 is TGTGCCAGTAGTATAGATCTGGGGCTAGCGGCCGAGGGGTTCTTC. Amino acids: CASSIDLGLAAEGFF.

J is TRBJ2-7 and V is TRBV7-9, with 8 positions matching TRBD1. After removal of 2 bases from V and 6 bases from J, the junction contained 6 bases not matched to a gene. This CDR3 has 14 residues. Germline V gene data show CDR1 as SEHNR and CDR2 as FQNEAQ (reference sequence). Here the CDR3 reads CASSLTGGTSEQYF. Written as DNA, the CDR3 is TGTGCCAGCAGCTTAACAGGGGGAACCTCCGAGCAGTACTTC.

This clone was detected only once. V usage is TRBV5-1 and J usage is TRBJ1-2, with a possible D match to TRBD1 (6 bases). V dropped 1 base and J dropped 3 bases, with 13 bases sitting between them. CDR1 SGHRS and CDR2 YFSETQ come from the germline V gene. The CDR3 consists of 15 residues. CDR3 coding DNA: TGCGCCAGCAGCTTGTCGGACAGCCCGTACTATGGCTACACCTTC. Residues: CASSLSDSPYYGYTF. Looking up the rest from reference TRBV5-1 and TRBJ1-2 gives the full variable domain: KAGVTQTPRYLIKTRGQQVTLSCSPISGHRSVSWYQQTPGQGLQFLFEYFSETQRNKGNFPGRFSGRQFSNSRSEMNVSTLELGDSALYLCASSLSDSPYYGYTFGSGTRLTVV.

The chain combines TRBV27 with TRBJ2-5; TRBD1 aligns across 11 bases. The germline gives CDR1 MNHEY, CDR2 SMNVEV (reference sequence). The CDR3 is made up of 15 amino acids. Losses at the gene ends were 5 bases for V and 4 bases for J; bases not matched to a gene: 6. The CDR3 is CASSQGQGEGETQYF. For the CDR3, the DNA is TGTGCCAGCAGTCAGGGACAGGGGGAGGGAGAGACCCAGTACTTC.

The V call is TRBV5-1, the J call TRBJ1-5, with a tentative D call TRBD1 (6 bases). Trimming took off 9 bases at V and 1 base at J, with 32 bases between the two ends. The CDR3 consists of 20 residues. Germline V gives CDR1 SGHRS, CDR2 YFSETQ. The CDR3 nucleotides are TGCGCCACAGGGAAACCCGGGTGGAAAGATTCCAGGGGAAGCAATCAGCCCCAGCATTTT. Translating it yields CATGKPGWKDSRGSNQPQHF.

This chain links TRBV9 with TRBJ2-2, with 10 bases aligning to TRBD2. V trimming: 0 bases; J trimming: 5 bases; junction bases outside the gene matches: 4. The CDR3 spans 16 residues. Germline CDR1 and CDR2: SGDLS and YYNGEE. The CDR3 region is CASSVALAGDTGELFF. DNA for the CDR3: TGTGCCAGCAGCGTAGCCCTAGCGGGAGATACCGGGGAGCTGTTTTTT.

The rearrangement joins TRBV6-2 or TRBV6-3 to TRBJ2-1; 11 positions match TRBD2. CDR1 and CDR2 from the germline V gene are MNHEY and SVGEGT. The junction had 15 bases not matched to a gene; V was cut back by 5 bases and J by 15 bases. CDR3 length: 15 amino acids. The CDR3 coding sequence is TGTGCCAGCAGTCGGACGGGACTAGCGGATGGGGGAACGTTCTTC. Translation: CASSRTGLADGGTFF.

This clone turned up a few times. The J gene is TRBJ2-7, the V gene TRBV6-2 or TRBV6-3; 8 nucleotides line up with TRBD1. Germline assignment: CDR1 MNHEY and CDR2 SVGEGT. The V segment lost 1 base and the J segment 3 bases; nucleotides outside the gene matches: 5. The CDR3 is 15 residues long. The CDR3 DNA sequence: TGTGCCAGCAGTTACTTTGTGACAGGGGACTACGAGCAGTACTTC. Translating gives CASSYFVTGDYEQYF.

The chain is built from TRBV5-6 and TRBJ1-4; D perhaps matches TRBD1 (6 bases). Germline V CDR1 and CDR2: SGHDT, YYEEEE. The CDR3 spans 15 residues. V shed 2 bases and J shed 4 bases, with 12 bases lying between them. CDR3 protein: CASSFHQQGNEKLFF. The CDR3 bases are TGTGCCAGCAGCTTCCATCAACAGGGTAATGAAAAACTGTTTTTT.

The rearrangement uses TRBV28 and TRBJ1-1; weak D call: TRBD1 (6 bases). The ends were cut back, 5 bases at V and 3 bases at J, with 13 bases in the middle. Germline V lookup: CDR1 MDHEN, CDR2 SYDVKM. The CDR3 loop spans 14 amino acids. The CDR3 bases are TGTGCCAGCAGTCCGGCCCACAGGGACACTGAAGCTTTCTTT. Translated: CASSPAHRDTEAFF.